The 30 T cell receptor beta chains listed next were all sequenced from one sample in a study of blood T cell repertoires in COVID-19. The assay was immunoSEQ multiplex PCR, and TCRdb's table has in-frame clones only and misses some. The sample consists of around 370,000 clones, 85% to 90% of them appearing once. The sample was PBMCs or T cells enriched from blood (not recorded which). Receptors were obtained from a woman younger than 30 who had recovered from COVID-19.

This clone was found a few times. The gene calls are TRBV7-3 and TRBJ1-2; D is uncertain. Trimming removed 8 bases from V and 4 bases from J, with 11 bases in between. Germline V gene data show CDR1 as SGHTA and CDR2 as FQGTGA. The CDR3 runs to 12 residues. The CDR3 DNA reads as TGTGCCAGCGGTATGCCAGGCTATGGCTACACCTTC. Its protein is CASGMPGYGYTF.

V and J are TRBV7-9 and TRBJ2-3, with a possible D match to TRBD1 (6 bases). V gave up 0 bases and J gave up 2 bases, with 15 bases separating them. Per the germline V gene, CDR1 is SEHNR and CDR2 is FQNEAQ (reference sequence). The CDR3 is made up of 17 amino acids. CDR3 coding DNA: TGTGCCAGCAGCTTAGCGGGGGCCCTCCCCTTCACAGATACGCAGTATTTT. The encoded protein is CASSLAGALPFTDTQYF.

The chain employs TRBV6-5 and TRBJ1-5, with a weak D call TRBD1 (5 bases). Germline V gene sequence: CDR1 MNHEY, CDR2 SVGAGI. The CDR3 length is 13 residues. V lost 6 bases to trimming and J lost 4 bases, with 10 bases between them. The CDR3 bases are TGTGCCAGCAGGCCGGGGGGGAATCAGCCCCAGCATTTT. Protein product: CASRPGGNQPQHF.

V and J are TRBV21-1 and TRBJ1-2; TRBD1, the table's D call, was not compared with the DNA. TRBV21-1 is designated a pseudogene. This CDR3 spans 16 amino acids. CDR3 amino acids: CASSTKTGPTNYGYTF. The CDR3 bases are TGTGCCAGCAGCACAAAAACAGGGCCAACTAACTATGGCTACACCTTC.

The V and J genes are TRBV10-3 and TRBJ2-3; possible D gene TRBD1, 6 bases. Trimming pared 6 bases from V and 2 bases from J, leaving 24 bases between. In germline, CDR1 is ENHRY, CDR2 SYGVKD. There are 18 residues in the CDR3. The CDR3 bases are TGTGCCATCAGCGTTGAACCAACAGGGAGAGGGTACACAGATACGCAGTATTTT. It translates to CAISVEPTGRGYTDTQYF.

The J gene is TRBJ2-3, the V gene TRBV3-1 (or the pseudogene TRBV3-2); no reliable D call. The CDR3 sequence is 14 residues long. V lost 0 bases and J 4 bases, leaving 8 bases between the germline ends. The germline V gene has CDR1 LGHDT and CDR2 YNNKEL (reference sequence). CDR3 in DNA: TGTGCCAGCAGCCAAGATACCGCGTCAGATACGCAGTATTTT. This translates into CASSQDTASDTQYF.

The CDR3 is CASSLSGTGRNTIYF. CDR3 coding DNA: TGCGCCAGCAGCTTGTCAGGGACAGGGAGGAACACCATATATTTT. The chain is built from TRBV5-1 and TRBJ1-3; 9 positions match TRBD1. In germline, CDR1 is SGHRS, CDR2 YFSETQ. This CDR3 spans 15 amino acids. V lost 1 base to trimming and J lost 7 bases; unmatched junction nucleotides: 6.

The genes are TRBV2 and TRBJ1-1; possibly TRBD1 for D (6 bases). Between the trimmed V and J ends, which lost 3 bases and 5 bases, there was a span of 10 bases. The CDR3 sequence is 13 residues long. From germline, CDR1 is SNHLY and CDR2 FYNNEI. In DNA form, the CDR3 reads TGTGCCAGCAGTGACAGGGGTTCGACTGAAGCTTTCTTT. Its translation: CASSDRGSTEAFF. Looking up the rest from reference TRBV2 and TRBJ1-1 gives the full variable domain: EPEVTQTPSHQVTQMGQEVILRCVPISNHLYFYWYRQILGQKVEFLVSFYNNEISEKSEIFDDQFSVERPDGSNFTLKIRSTKLEDSAMYFCASSDRGSTEAFFGQGTRLTVV.

The chain joins TRBV20-1 to TRBJ2-4, with 7 positions matching TRBD2. J lost 15 bases, V lost 6 bases, and 11 bases had no gene match. The CDR3 extends over 11 amino acids. The germline CDR1 and CDR2 sequences are DFQATT and SNEGSKA (reference sequence). The CDR3 loop reads CSAGEGGPPYF. The CDR3, as DNA: TGCAGTGCAGGGGAGGGTGGGCCCCCGTACTTC.

The V call is TRBV4-3, the J call TRBJ1-6, with D unresolved. The CDR3 spans 12 residues. Trimming left V 6 bases short and J 8 bases short, with 8 bases between. Germline V lookup: CDR1 LGHNA, CDR2 YSLEER. CDR3 protein: CASRARDSPLHF. In DNA, the CDR3 is TGCGCCAGCAGGGCCCGGGATTCACCCCTCCACTTT.

This chain uses TRBV29-1 with TRBJ1-1; 11 bases agree with TRBD1. The junction had 7 bases not matched to a gene; V was cut back by 0 bases and J by 4 bases. The CDR3 totals 16 residues. Germline CDR1 SQVTM, CDR2 ANQGSEA. The CDR3 region is CSVEEYGQGASTEAFF. The CDR3 coding sequence is TGCAGCGTTGAAGAATATGGACAGGGGGCGAGCACTGAAGCTTTCTTT.

CDR3: CASSGGQGIEAFF. CDR3 coding DNA: TGTGCCAGCAGCGGCGGACAGGGGATTGAAGCTTTCTTT. The V call is TRBV9, the J call TRBJ1-1; 9 nucleotides match TRBD1. Germline CDR1 and CDR2: SGDLS and YYNGEE. The length of the CDR3 is 13 residues. V was pared by 3 bases and J by 7 bases, with 4 bases of the junction left unmatched.

This chain joins TRBV6-2 or TRBV6-3 and TRBJ2-1, with 11 positions matching TRBD2. Unmatched junction bases numbered 4, after V lost 5 bases and J lost 7 bases. Germline lookup yields CDR1 MNHEY and CDR2 SVGEGT. This CDR3 is 14 amino acids long. The CDR3 DNA follows: TGTGCCAGCAGTAACGGACTAGCGGGTAATGAGCAGTTCTTC. Protein product: CASSNGLAGNEQFF.

The rearrangement uses TRBV10-3 and TRBJ2-7; no firm D call. Per the germline V gene, CDR1 is ENHRY and CDR2 is SYGVKD. Trimming took 2 bases from V and 2 from J, leaving 10 bases between them. The CDR3 loop spans 14 amino acids. The CDR3 nucleotides are TGTGCCATCAGTGAGGCGGTATCTACCTACGAGCAGTACTTC. Its translation: CAISEAVSTYEQYF.

A word on this clone: This CDR3 is also generated by other DNA sequences in the sample. The chain employs TRBV5-1 and TRBJ2-7; TRBD2 might be the D (5 bases). This CDR3 contains 14 residues. V gave up 2 bases and J gave up 4 bases, with 13 bases separating them. The V gene's germline CDR1 is SGHRS and CDR2 YFSETQ. The CDR3 nucleotides are TGCGCCAGCAGCTTAAGCGGTGCCGCTTACGAGCAGTACTTC. Translation: CASSLSGAAYEQYF.

V and J are TRBV5-1 and TRBJ2-1; TRBD2 matches 12 bases. The CDR3 runs to 17 residues. Per germline, CDR1 SGHRS and CDR2 YFSETQ. With 3 bases clipped from V and 0 bases from J, the junction kept 4 bases outside the gene matches. CDR3 bases: TGCGCCAGCAGCTCCGCTAGCGGGGGGGCCTCCTACAATGAGCAGTTCTTC. Protein: CASSSASGGASYNEQFF.

The chain joins TRBV5-1 to TRBJ2-7, with D possibly matching TRBD1 (6 bases). Trimming stripped 3 bases from V and 5 bases from J, with 9 bases between. The germline V gene has CDR1 SGHRS and CDR2 YFSETQ. This CDR3 comprises 12 residues. CDR3 bases: TGCGCCAGCAGCTCGACAGGTAACGAGCAGTACTTC. Translation gives CASSSTGNEQYF. The whole variable domain, filled in from reference TRBV5-1 and TRBJ2-7, reads KAGVTQTPRYLIKTRGQQVTLSCSPISGHRSVSWYQQTPGQGLQFLFEYFSETQRNKGNFPGRFSGRQFSNSRSEMNVSTLELGDSALYLCASSSTGNEQYFGPGTRLTVT.

The chain links TRBV5-1 to TRBJ1-1; 8 bases align to TRBD1. The germline gives CDR1 SGHRS, CDR2 YFSETQ. Trimming took 4 bases from V and 7 from J; bases not matched to a gene: 6. CDR3 length: 13 amino acids. The CDR3 spells CASSGGDRFEAFF. The CDR3 DNA follows: TGCGCCAGCAGCGGGGGGGACAGGTTTGAAGCTTTCTTT.

This clone appeared once. The V and J genes are TRBV5-1 and TRBJ2-2; the D gene is possibly TRBD1 (5 bases). The CDR3 runs 16 residues. The V end lost 8 bases, the J end lost 7 bases, and 24 bases lay between the germline ends. The germline CDR1 and CDR2 sequences are SGHRS and YFSETQ. The CDR3 protein is CASQSGYLSEGGELFF. The CDR3 DNA is TGCGCCAGTCAGTCAGGGTATCTCTCTGAAGGCGGGGAGCTGTTTTTT.

The rearrangement uses TRBV19 and TRBJ1-1; no clear D gene. V was trimmed by 1 base and J by 0 bases, leaving 9 bases between them. Germline CDR1 reads LNHDA; CDR2 reads SQIVND (reference sequence). The CDR3 contains 15 residues. CDR3 bases: TGTGCCAGTAGTATAGGGGCAGCCGTGAACACTGAAGCTTTCTTT. As protein: CASSIGAAVNTEAFF.

The chain uses TRBV3-1 (or the pseudogene TRBV3-2) and TRBJ2-7; TRBD1 aligns across 7 bases. Germline-derived CDR1 and CDR2 are LGHDT and YNNKEL (reference sequence). V trimming: 3 bases; J trimming: 4 bases; junction bases outside the gene matches: 12. The CDR3 sequence is 16 residues long. CDR3 region: CASSQRGPPHPYEQYF. For the CDR3, the DNA is TGTGCCAGCAGCCAGAGGGGGCCCCCCCACCCGTACGAGCAGTACTTC.

This chain uses TRBV29-1 with TRBJ1-1, with TRBD1 matching over 10 bases. The V and J ends lost 6 bases and 3 bases, in that order; junction bases with no gene match: 4. The germline V gene has CDR1 SQVTM and CDR2 ANQGSEA. The CDR3 sequence is 13 residues long. In nucleotides, the CDR3 is TGCAGCGTCGACGGGACAGGGGACACTGAAGCTTTCTTT. Translation: CSVDGTGDTEAFF.

This clone appeared a single time. The V and J genes are TRBV9 and TRBJ1-5, with unresolved D. V was shortened by 0 bases and J by 6 bases, with 13 bases between the two germline ends. Germline-derived CDR1 and CDR2 are SGDLS and YYNGEE. CDR3 size: 15 residues. Here the CDR3 reads CASSVEGFGSQPQHF. The CDR3, as DNA: TGTGCCAGCAGCGTAGAAGGGTTCGGGAGTCAGCCCCAGCATTTT.

This clone was detected only once. V is TRBV5-1 and J is TRBJ1-5; D is ambiguous. CDR3 length: 14 amino acids. V was clipped by 1 base and J by 5 bases, with 10 bases between them. Germline CDR1 SGHRS, CDR2 YFSETQ. Here the CDR3 reads CASSLSGMDQPQHF. The CDR3 bases are TGCGCCAGCAGCTTGTCGGGGATGGATCAGCCCCAGCATTTT.

This clone was seen only a few times. CDR3 nucleotide sequence: TGTGCCATCAGCCAACAGGGGGCGGCTAATTCACCCCTCCACTTT. It is translated as CAISQQGAANSPLHF. This chain uses TRBV10-3 with TRBJ1-6, with 9 bases identical to TRBD1. The germline V gene has CDR1 ENHRY and CDR2 SYGVKD. The length of the CDR3 is 15 residues. Trimming at V came to 6 bases and at J to 6 bases, leaving 6 bases not matched to a gene.

The chain uses TRBV5-6 and TRBJ2-5; D not resolved. CDR1 SGHDT and CDR2 YYEEEE come from the germline V gene. This CDR3 region has 12 residues. V was shortened by 0 bases and J by 5 bases, with 5 bases between the two germline ends. The CDR3 loop is CASSLELETQYF. The CDR3 DNA sequence: TGTGCCAGCAGCTTGGAGCTGGAGACCCAGTACTTC.

This chain joins TRBV7-3 and TRBJ2-7; D is perhaps TRBD2 (5 bases). CDR3 length: 15 amino acids. CDR1 is SGHTA, CDR2 FQGTGA, per germline. V was cut by 1 base and J by 0 bases, with 10 bases left in between. The CDR3 sequence: CASSLIPGNSYEQYF. The CDR3 DNA reads as TGTGCCAGCAGCTTAATTCCGGGAAACTCCTACGAGCAGTACTTC.

The chain couples TRBV7-8 to TRBJ2-3, with 9 bases that match TRBD2. CDR1 SGHVS and CDR2 FQNEAQ come from the germline V gene. The V segment lost 2 bases and the J segment 4 bases; nucleotides outside the gene matches: 10. This CDR3 comprises 17 residues. The CDR3 nucleotides are TGTGCCAGCAGCTTATATGGCGGGGGGGCCGGTCCAGATACGCAGTATTTT. As protein: CASSLYGGGAGPDTQYF.

The chain combines TRBV27 with TRBJ2-4, with D possibly being TRBD1 (5 bases). Germline-derived CDR1 and CDR2 are MNHEY and SMNVEV (reference sequence). The CDR3 sequence is 14 residues long. Trimming took off 5 bases at V and 5 bases at J, with 13 bases between the two ends. CDR3 loop: CASSPHDSENIQYF. The CDR3 DNA is TGTGCCAGCAGTCCACACGACAGCGAAAACATTCAGTACTTC.

This clone was observed a single time. The V and J genes are TRBV19 and TRBJ1-2, with no clear D. The CDR3 runs to 12 residues. The V gene lost 10 bases and the J gene lost 7 bases, with 16 bases spanning the gap. Germline V gene data show CDR1 as LNHDA and CDR2 as SQIVND (reference sequence). CDR3 loop: CAIASVTGGYTF. CDR3 nucleotides: TGTGCCATTGCCTCAGTTACGGGTGGCTACACCTTC.